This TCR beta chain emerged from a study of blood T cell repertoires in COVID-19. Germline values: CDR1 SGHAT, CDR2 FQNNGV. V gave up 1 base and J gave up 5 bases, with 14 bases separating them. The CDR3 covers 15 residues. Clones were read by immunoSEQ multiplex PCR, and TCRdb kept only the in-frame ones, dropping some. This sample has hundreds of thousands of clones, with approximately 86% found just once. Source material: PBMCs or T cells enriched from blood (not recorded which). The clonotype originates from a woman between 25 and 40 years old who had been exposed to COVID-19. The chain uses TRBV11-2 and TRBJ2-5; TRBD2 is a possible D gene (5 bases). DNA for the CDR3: TGTGCCAGCAGCTTAGTCGGGCAGAGGGAGGAGACCCAGTACTTC. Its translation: CASSLVGQREETQYF.